The 22 T cell receptor beta chains listed next were all sequenced from one sample in a study of T cell responses to AZD1222 COVID-19 vaccine. The data were produced by immunoSEQ multiplex PCR, yet TCRdb's version contains in-frame clones alone and is incomplete. The sample carries 100,000 to 130,000 clones, around nine tenths recorded once. Here the sequenced sample was peripheral blood, taken 28 days after the second AZD1222 dose. The source of these receptors is an adult who received the AZD1222 COVID-19 vaccine.

The chain has TRBV19 and TRBJ1-5; 8 bases fit TRBD1. CDR1 and CDR2 from the germline V gene are LNHDA and SQIVND (reference sequence). Trimming removed 4 bases from V and 5 bases from J; junction bases left unmatched: 4. CDR3 size: 14 residues. The CDR3 loop reads CASSTGGVYQPQHF. In nucleotides, the CDR3 is TGTGCCAGTAGTACAGGGGGCGTCTATCAGCCCCAGCATTTT.

This rearrangement joins TRBV6-5 to TRBJ1-1, with TRBD1 matching 8 bases. This CDR3 is built from 15 residues. Germline V CDR1 and CDR2: MNHEY, SVGAGI. The V gene end was trimmed by 6 bases and the J gene end by 3 bases; junction bases not matched to a gene: 9. This chain's CDR3 is CASRQGERGYTEAFF. The CDR3 nucleotides read TGTGCCAGCAGACAGGGGGAAAGAGGGTACACTGAAGCTTTCTTT.

The count of this clone is one. The genes are TRBV2 and TRBJ1-4; D gene ambiguous. The CDR3 spans 13 residues. Trimming cost V 7 bases and J 5 bases, with 11 bases left between them. Germline-derived CDR1 and CDR2 are SNHLY and FYNNEI. This CDR3 reads CASTLELNEKLFF. As DNA, the CDR3 is TGTGCCAGCACGCTGGAACTCAATGAAAAACTGTTTTTT.

The chain carries TRBV6-5 and TRBJ1-1; D remains ambiguous. V lost 6 bases, J lost 1 base, and 15 bases lay in between. The CDR3 covers 15 residues. Per germline, CDR1 MNHEY and CDR2 SVGAGI. The CDR3 nucleotides are TGTGCCAGCAGGCAGGCACTTTTTTCGAACACTGAAGCTTTCTTT. Amino acids: CASRQALFSNTEAFF.

The genes are TRBV7-2 and TRBJ2-7, with D uncertain. The V gene's germline CDR1 is SGHTA and CDR2 FQGNSA. The germline V and J ends were trimmed by 5 bases and 7 bases, with 18 bases remaining between them. There are 14 residues in the CDR3. This chain's CDR3 is CASSRGPTYAEQYF. CDR3 coding DNA: TGTGCCAGCAGCCGCGGACCCACCTACGCGGAGCAGTACTTC.

The V gene is TRBV7-9, the J gene TRBJ1-2; 8 nucleotides match TRBD1. Germline CDR1 is SEHNR and CDR2 is FQNEAQ (reference sequence). This CDR3 is built from 17 residues. Germline trimming cut 1 base from V and 4 bases from J; bases unmatched to any gene: 11. Here the CDR3 DNA reads TGTGCCAGCAGCTTAGGGACAGGGTCCTTTGGGATCTATGGCTACACCTTC. Translating gives CASSLGTGSFGIYGYTF.

V is TRBV28 and J is TRBJ1-2; D is undetermined. CDR3 length equals 13 residues. The germline gives CDR1 MDHEN, CDR2 SYDVKM. Trimming left V 4 bases short and J 2 bases short, with 8 bases between. DNA for the CDR3: TGTGCCAGCAGTTCCGGACTGAACTATGGCTACACCTTC. Residues: CASSSGLNYGYTF.

The chain carries TRBV6-1 and TRBJ1-6; no clear D gene. V gave up 2 bases and J gave up 5 bases, with 7 bases separating them. CDR1 and CDR2 (germline): MNHNS, SASEGT. This CDR3 region has 14 residues. The CDR3 loop reads CASSENKNNSPLHF. Written as DNA, the CDR3 is TGTGCCAGCAGTGAAAACAAGAATAATTCACCCCTCCACTTT.

The chain uses TRBV6-2 or TRBV6-3 and TRBJ2-5; TRBD2 matches 7 bases. Germline loops: CDR1 MNHEY, CDR2 SVGEGT. Trimming cost V 0 bases and J 4 bases; bases outside gene matches: 5. The CDR3 totals 15 residues. This CDR3 is CASSYSRGEGETQYF. The CDR3 nucleotides read TGTGCCAGCAGTTACTCGAGAGGGGAGGGAGAGACCCAGTACTTC.

Comments on this clone: Other nucleotide sequences in the sample specify the same CDR3. The chain has TRBV12-3 or TRBV12-4 and TRBJ1-2, with unresolved D. This CDR3 is built from 13 residues. Trimming left V 6 bases short and J 4 bases short, with 12 bases between. DNA for the CDR3: TGTGCCAGCAGCCTCGGGGAGGTCTATGGCTACACCTTC. It codes for CASSLGEVYGYTF.

The rearrangement uses TRBV11-2 and TRBJ1-1, with D tentatively TRBD1 (5 bases). The CDR3 totals 15 residues. The germline CDR1 and CDR2 sequences are SGHAT and FQNNGV. Between the trimmed V and J ends, which lost 5 bases and 2 bases, there was a span of 15 bases. The CDR3 sequence: CASSPVGGLNTEAFF. The CDR3 DNA reads as TGTGCCAGCAGCCCCGTCGGGGGACTTAACACTGAAGCTTTCTTT.

The chain carries TRBV24-1 and TRBJ1-6; the D gene is possibly TRBD1 (5 bases). There are 16 residues in the CDR3. Per the germline V gene, CDR1 is KGHDR and CDR2 is SFDVKD. Between the trimmed V and J ends, which lost 11 bases and 0 bases, there was a span of 16 bases. CDR3 in DNA: TGTGCCAACGACTGGGACCCTTACTCCTATAATTCACCCCTCCACTTT. It is translated as CANDWDPYSYNSPLHF.

The chain joins TRBV7-2 to TRBJ1-2, with TRBD1 matching 8 bases. The germline V gene has CDR1 SGHTA and CDR2 FQGNSA. CDR3 size: 16 residues. The J segment lost 1 base and the V segment lost 5 bases, leaving 9 bases of the junction unmatched. The CDR3, as DNA: TGTGCCAGCAGCCCCTGGACAGGGTTCGATAACTATGGCTACACCTTC. Its translation: CASSPWTGFDNYGYTF.

The chain combines TRBV19 with TRBJ2-3; 8 bases align to TRBD2. Germline V lookup: CDR1 LNHDA, CDR2 SQIVND (reference sequence). CDR3 length equals 16 residues. V was clipped by 5 bases and J by 1 base; unmatched bases: 8. CDR3 amino acids: CASSPLRRGGTDTQYF. The CDR3 DNA is TGTGCCAGTAGTCCTCTCCGGCGGGGGGGCACAGATACGCAGTATTTT.

The V and J genes are TRBV18 and TRBJ2-7; 8 nucleotides agree with TRBD1. Germline values: CDR1 KGHSH, CDR2 LQKENI. The CDR3 is 17 amino acids. After removal of 0 bases from V and 2 bases from J, the junction contained 9 bases not matched to a gene. The CDR3 DNA is TGTGCCAGCTCACCACCCGTAGGGACAGGTTTGACCTACGAGCAGTACTTC. Its translation is CASSPPVGTGLTYEQYF.

The chain is built from TRBV11-2 and TRBJ2-1; 7 bases align to TRBD1. The trim removed 6 bases at V and 3 bases at J, leaving 11 bases unmatched. Looked up from germline, CDR1 is SGHAT and CDR2 is FQNNGV. This CDR3 is 16 amino acids long. The CDR3 reads CASSSTDRSFYNEQFF. Written as DNA, the CDR3 is TGTGCCAGCAGTTCTACGGACAGGAGTTTCTACAATGAGCAGTTCTTC.

V gene TRBV2 combines with J gene TRBJ2-3; TRBD1 is a possible D gene (6 bases). CDR1 and CDR2 (germline): SNHLY, FYNNEI. CDR3 size: 12 residues. V gave up 6 bases and J gave up 4 bases, with 8 bases separating them. DNA for the CDR3: TGTGCCAGCAGCAACAGGGCAGATACGCAGTATTTT. Translation gives CASSNRADTQYF.

This chain links TRBV13 with TRBJ1-6; 7 bases agree with TRBD1. J lost 7 bases, V lost 3 bases, and 12 bases had no gene match. The CDR3 covers 17 residues. Germline CDR1 is PRHDT and CDR2 is FYEKMQ (reference sequence). In DNA, the CDR3 is TGTGCCAGCAGCTTCTACCGCGCGACAGGGTTCAATTCACCCCTCCACTTT. Residues: CASSFYRATGFNSPLHF.

V usage is TRBV25-1 and J usage is TRBJ2-2, with 7 positions matching TRBD1. After removal of 8 bases from V and 1 base from J, the junction contained 7 bases not matched to a gene. This CDR3 is 15 amino acids long. The germline gives CDR1 MGHDK, CDR2 SYGVNS. The CDR3, as DNA: TGTGCCAGCTCAGGGGGACACATGAACACCGGGGAGCTGTTTTTT. Protein: CASSGGHMNTGELFF. Combining the CDR3 with reference TRBV25-1 and TRBJ2-2 gives the whole variable domain EADIYQTPRYLVIGTGKKITLECSQTMGHDKMYWYQQDPGMELHLIHYSYGVNSTEKGDLSSESTVSRIRTEHFPLTLESARPSHTSQYLCASSGGHMNTGELFFGEGSRLTVL.

V gene TRBV6-5 combines with J gene TRBJ2-2; 8 positions match TRBD1. CDR1 and CDR2 (germline): MNHEY, SVGAGI. This CDR3 has 16 residues. The junction had 10 bases not matched to a gene; V was cut back by 5 bases and J by 5 bases. CDR3 protein: CASSNYPGGGTGELFF. The CDR3 coding sequence is TGTGCCAGCAGTAACTATCCAGGGGGCGGTACCGGGGAGCTGTTTTTT.

This chain connects TRBV7-6 to TRBJ1-1, with D possibly matching TRBD1 (6 bases). Per the germline V gene, CDR1 is SGHVS and CDR2 is FNYEAQ. CDR3 length: 15 amino acids. V was shortened by 1 base and J by 3 bases, with 12 bases between the two germline ends. Here the CDR3 DNA reads TGTGCCAGCAGCTTAGGGGGGGCGCGGGACACTGAAGCTTTCTTT. Translated: CASSLGGARDTEAFF.

V usage is TRBV3-1 (or the pseudogene TRBV3-2) and J usage is TRBJ1-1, with D possibly TRBD1 on 5 matching bases. This CDR3 spans 15 amino acids. Germline V gene sequence: CDR1 LGHDT, CDR2 YNNKEL (reference sequence). V was clipped by 3 bases and J by 5 bases, with 16 bases between them. CDR3 in DNA: TGTGCCAGCAGCCACCTAAGGGACGGTGGGACTGAAGCTTTCTTT. Translation: CASSHLRDGGTEAFF.